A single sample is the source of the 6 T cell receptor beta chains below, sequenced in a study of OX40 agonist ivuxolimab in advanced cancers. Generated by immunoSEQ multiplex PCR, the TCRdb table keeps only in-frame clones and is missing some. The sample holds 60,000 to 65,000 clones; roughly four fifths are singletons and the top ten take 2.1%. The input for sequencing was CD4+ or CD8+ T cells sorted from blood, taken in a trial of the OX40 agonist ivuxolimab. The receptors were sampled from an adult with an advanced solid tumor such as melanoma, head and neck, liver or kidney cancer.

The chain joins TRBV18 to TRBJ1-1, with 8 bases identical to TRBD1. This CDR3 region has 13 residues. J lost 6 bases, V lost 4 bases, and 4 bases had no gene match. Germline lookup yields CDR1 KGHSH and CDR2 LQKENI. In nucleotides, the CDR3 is TGTGCCAGCTCACAAGGACAGGGCTCTGAAGCTTTCTTT. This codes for CASSQGQGSEAFF.

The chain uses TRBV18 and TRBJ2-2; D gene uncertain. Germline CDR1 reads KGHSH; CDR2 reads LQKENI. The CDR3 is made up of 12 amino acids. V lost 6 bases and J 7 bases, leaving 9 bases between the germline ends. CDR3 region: CASSLGSGELFF. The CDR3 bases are TGTGCCAGCTCTTTGGGAAGCGGGGAGCTGTTTTTT.

In DNA, the CDR3 is TGTGCCAGCAGCTTTAGAGGTGGACTTCTCCTCTCTAGGGAGCAGTACTTC. It specifies CASSFRGGLLLSREQYF. The chain uses TRBV11-1 and TRBJ2-7, with D perhaps matching TRBD2 (5 bases). The CDR3 runs 17 residues. V was trimmed by 3 bases and J by 7 bases, leaving 25 bases between them. The germline V gene has CDR1 SGHAT and CDR2 FQDESV (reference sequence).

The chain's CDR3 is CASSSAGGTYNEQFF. CDR3 DNA sequence: TGTGCCAGCAGCTCCGCAGGGGGGACCTACAATGAGCAGTTCTTC. This rearrangement joins TRBV9 to TRBJ2-1; the D gene is possibly TRBD1 (7 bases). Germline CDR1 SGDLS, CDR2 YYNGEE. V lost 4 bases to trimming and J lost 2 bases, with 13 bases between them. The CDR3 has 15 amino acids.

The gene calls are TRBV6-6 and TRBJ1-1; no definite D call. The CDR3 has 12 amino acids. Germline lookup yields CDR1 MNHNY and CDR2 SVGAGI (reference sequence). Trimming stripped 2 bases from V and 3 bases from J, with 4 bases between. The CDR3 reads CASSYGDTEAFF. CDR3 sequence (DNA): TGTGCCAGCAGTTACGGGGACACTGAAGCTTTCTTT.

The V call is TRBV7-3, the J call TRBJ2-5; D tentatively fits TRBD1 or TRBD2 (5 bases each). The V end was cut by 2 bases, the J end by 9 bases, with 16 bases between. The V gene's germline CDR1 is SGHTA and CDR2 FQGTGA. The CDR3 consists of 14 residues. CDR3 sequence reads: CASSLSASQGAQYF. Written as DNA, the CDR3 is TGTGCCAGCAGCTTATCCGCCTCTCAGGGAGCCCAGTACTTC. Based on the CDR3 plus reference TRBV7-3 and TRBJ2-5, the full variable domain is GAGVSQTPSNKVTEKGKYVELRCDPISGHTALYWYRQSLGQGPEFLIYFQGTGAADDSGLPNDRFFAVRPEGSVSTLKIQRTERGDSAVYLCASSLSASQGAQYFGPGTRLLVL.